This T cell receptor (beta chain) was sequenced in a study of blood T cell repertoires in COVID-19. Study-wide background: Sources were T cells, B-cell-depleted T cells, or PBMCs; the material itself was cDNA or gDNA.

Losses at the gene ends were 4 bases for V and 1 base for J; bases not matched to a gene: 7. Germline loops: CDR1 SEHNR, CDR2 FQNEAQ (reference sequence). There are 17 residues in the CDR3. The table came from immunoSEQ multiplex PCR; TCRdb's copy has only in-frame clones and leaves some out. The table has 100,000 to 120,000 clones, about 80% seen once; the top ten hold roughly 4%. Sample: peripheral blood. This receptor was identified in a woman aged 70-85 years with acute or convalescent COVID-19. The rearrangement joins TRBV7-9 to TRBJ2-5; 12 bases are a match to TRBD2. The CDR3 DNA follows: TGTGCCAGCAGCTCGGGGACTAGCGGGCCCAGCCAAGAGACCCAGTACTTC. This sequence encodes CASSSGTSGPSQETQYF.